This T cell receptor beta chain was captured in a study of blood T cell repertoires in COVID-19. The CDR3 runs 13 residues. Germline V CDR1 and CDR2: MNHNS, SASEGT. With 3 bases removed from V and 6 bases from J, the gap between germline ends came to 11 bases. TCRdb keeps only in-frame clones here, not all; method: immunoSEQ multiplex PCR. The sample carries roughly 310,000 clones, 70% to 90% recorded once. This sequence was found in a woman between 45 and 65 years old with active or convalescent COVID-19. The sequenced material came from peripheral blood. The gene calls are TRBV6-1 and TRBJ1-2; D is perhaps TRBD1 (5 bases). The CDR3, as DNA: TGTGCCAGCAGTGATCGGGCAGGGAATGGCTACACCTTC. Its protein is CASSDRAGNGYTF.